This TCR beta chain appears in the sequencing data of a study of blood T cell repertoires in COVID-19. Study overall: In each case, the material was cDNA or gDNA derived from T cells, B-cell-depleted T cells, or PBMCs.

J was trimmed by 0 bases and V by 4 bases; bases with no gene match: 3. CDR1 and CDR2 (germline): MDHEN, SYDVKM. The CDR3 sequence is 15 residues long. Per the original methods: Estimates of nucleated cell counts were drawn from the amplification of reference gene primers. Data came from immunoSEQ multiplex PCR; TCRdb stores just in-frame clones and leaves some out. That table gives V, J and clone size, and the DNA gave D and trimming. The table shows about 270,000 clones, with about 86% occurring only once. The chain links TRBV28 to TRBJ2-7; TRBD1 matches 10 bases. The sample was peripheral blood. The clonotype originates from an elderly man with acute or convalescent COVID-19. CDR3 sequence reads: CASSSRDRGSYEQYF. The DNA of the CDR3 is TGTGCCAGCAGTTCCCGGGACAGGGGCTCCTACGAGCAGTACTTC.